Listed below are T cell receptor beta chains from one sample, sequenced in a study of beta chain features in type 1 diabetes. The assay was immunoSEQ multiplex PCR, and TCRdb's table has in-frame clones only and misses some. The sample includes over 150,000 clones, 10% to 13% seen only once; the top ten take 0.45% to 0.6%. Sequencing input: central memory CD4+ T cells from blood. The receptors shown here come from a man aged 30-40 years with type 1 diabetes. The conserved cysteine and the conserved F or W are not part of the CDR3 here. Each record gives: D gene, J gene, V gene, CDR3 protein. A D gene is named only where the DNA matches it firmly.

d_call: TRBD2
j_call: TRBJ2-1
v_call: TRBV11-2
cdr3_aa: ASSRASGNNEQF

d_call: -
j_call: TRBJ2-1
v_call: TRBV5-4
cdr3_aa: ASSLASEYNEQF

d_call: TRBD1
j_call: TRBJ2-5
v_call: TRBV27
cdr3_aa: ASSLYGQGRETQY

d_call: -
j_call: TRBJ1-1
v_call: TRBV7-8
cdr3_aa: ASSLGQGNTEAF

d_call: TRBD1
j_call: TRBJ2-6
v_call: TRBV29-1
cdr3_aa: SAYEDRPVSGANVLT

d_call: -
j_call: TRBJ1-4
v_call: TRBV9
cdr3_aa: ASNLGTTTNEKLF

d_call: -
j_call: TRBJ1-1
v_call: TRBV27
cdr3_aa: ASSSLGQMNTEAF

d_call: -
j_call: TRBJ2-5
v_call: TRBV7-3
cdr3_aa: AGSLSATQETQY

d_call: TRBD1
j_call: TRBJ2-7
v_call: TRBV7-9
cdr3_aa: ASSGSYRGSYEQY

d_call: TRBD1
j_call: TRBJ1-1
v_call: TRBV5-4
cdr3_aa: ASRRQGAMNTEAF

d_call: -
j_call: TRBJ1-2
v_call: TRBV30
cdr3_aa: ACTNYGYT

d_call: TRBD2
j_call: TRBJ2-7
v_call: TRBV7-9
cdr3_aa: ASSLGSSGKQY

d_call: -
j_call: TRBJ2-3
v_call: TRBV21-1
cdr3_aa: ASRAEFTDTQY

d_call: TRBD2
j_call: TRBJ2-2
v_call: TRBV19
cdr3_aa: ASSGLAGGKGELF

d_call: -
j_call: TRBJ2-7
v_call: TRBV30
cdr3_aa: AWSVGGEQY

d_call: -
j_call: TRBJ1-5
v_call: TRBV7-2
cdr3_aa: ASSLEGASPQH

d_call: TRBD1
j_call: TRBJ2-5
v_call: TRBV5-4
cdr3_aa: ASSLGTGEQETQY

d_call: -
j_call: TRBJ2-7
v_call: TRBV2
cdr3_aa: ASRASGTVYEQY

d_call: TRBD1
j_call: TRBJ2-1
v_call: TRBV29-1
cdr3_aa: SVGDLQGTYNEQF

d_call: TRBD1
j_call: TRBJ2-7
v_call: TRBV7-8
cdr3_aa: ASSLVWTGILAYEQY

d_call: -
j_call: TRBJ2-1
v_call: TRBV5-1
cdr3_aa: ASSLATGSYNEQF

d_call: -
j_call: TRBJ2-7
v_call: TRBV19
cdr3_aa: ASSIRPGMYEQY

d_call: TRBD1
j_call: TRBJ1-5
v_call: TRBV4-1
cdr3_aa: ASSQGTGGAYTNQPQH

d_call: -
j_call: TRBJ2-5
v_call: TRBV5-1
cdr3_aa: ASSLERTGETQY

d_call: -
j_call: TRBJ1-1
v_call: TRBV28
cdr3_aa: ASSFSAGTEAF

d_call: -
j_call: TRBJ2-2
v_call: TRBV9
cdr3_aa: ASSVAGYANTGELF

d_call: TRBD2
j_call: TRBJ2-1
v_call: TRBV6-1
cdr3_aa: ASSSRTSAKQF

d_call: -
j_call: TRBJ1-2
v_call: TRBV4-3
cdr3_aa: ASSQVDGGRGYT

d_call: TRBD1
j_call: TRBJ2-2
v_call: TRBV7-6
cdr3_aa: ASGEGASIGGELF

d_call: TRBD2
j_call: TRBJ2-2
v_call: TRBV2
cdr3_aa: ASSFSGGSTGELF

d_call: TRBD2
j_call: TRBJ2-2
v_call: TRBV4-2
cdr3_aa: ASSHGLAGNTGELF